Listed here are 9 T cell receptor beta chains from one sample, sequenced in a study of blood T cells in healthy people across ages. Next came a second PCR, run for about 6 to 12 cycles, which used a sample-barcoded 5' primer along with a J-beta primer mix. MiXCR, run by TCRdb on the 5' RACE reads, gives a single entry per CDR3 protein. This table has some 1.4 million distinct CDR3 sequences, around 42% appearing once. The sequenced sample was blood. These receptors originate from a woman aged 18-29 years in good health.

This clonotype was counted many times. The rearrangement joins TRBV20-1 to TRBJ2-1, with D possibly matching TRBD1 (5 bases). This CDR3 comprises 16 residues. The V end lost 5 bases, the J end lost 4 bases, and 21 bases lay between the germline ends. CDR1 DFQATT and CDR2 SNEGSKA come from the germline V gene (reference sequence). CDR3 protein: CSAVQVGRAVYNEQFF. As DNA, the CDR3 is TGCAGTGCTGTCCAGGTCGGCAGGGCTGTTTACAATGAGCAGTTCTTC.

The chain couples TRBV6-5 to TRBJ1-1, with 8 bases that match TRBD1. V was clipped by 8 bases and J by 6 bases; unmatched bases: 11. This CDR3 is built from 14 residues. Germline V gives CDR1 MNHEY, CDR2 SVGAGI. The CDR3, as DNA: TGTGCCAGCGGGGACAGGACATCGTTCCCTGAAGCTTTCTTT. It is translated as CASGDRTSFPEAFF.

V usage is TRBV14 and J usage is TRBJ1-6; TRBD1 is a possible D gene (6 bases). V lost 5 bases to trimming and J lost 6 bases, with 17 bases between them. Germline V gene lookup returns CDR1 SGHDN and CDR2 FVKESK. The CDR3 length is 16 residues. The CDR3 sequence: CASSLGQSEGNSPLHF. The CDR3 DNA reads as TGTGCCAGCAGCTTAGGACAGTCCGAAGGTAATTCACCCCTCCACTTT.

The chain recombines TRBV4-1 with TRBJ2-4; TRBD1 aligns across 9 bases. The DNA end favors TRBJ2-7, so the J call may be wrong. This CDR3 contains 16 residues. CDR1 is MGHRA and CDR2 is YSYEKL in the germline V gene. The CDR3: CASSQMHRDRVHEQYF. As DNA, the CDR3 is TGCGCCAGCAGCCAAATGCACCGGGACAGGGTCCACGAGCAGTACTTC.

The chain links TRBV5-1 to TRBJ1-1; D is perhaps TRBD1 (5 bases). Trimming stripped 3 bases from V and 0 bases from J, with 12 bases between. From germline, CDR1 is SGHRS and CDR2 YFSETQ. The CDR3 is 15 residues long. As DNA, the CDR3 is TGCGCCAGCAGCTCCTCCGGGGCACTGAACACTGAAGCTTTCTTT. This sequence encodes CASSSSGALNTEAFF. Full variable domain (remainder filled in from reference TRBV5-1 and TRBJ1-1): KAGVTQTPRYLIKTRGQQVTLSCSPISGHRSVSWYQQTPGQGLQFLFEYFSETQRNKGNFPGRFSGRQFSNSRSEMNVSTLELGDSALYLCASSSSGALNTEAFFGQGTRLTVV.

This clonotype has a count of ten or more. The V call is TRBV12-3 or TRBV12-4, the J call TRBJ1-2; D is unresolved. V shed 4 bases and J shed 3 bases, with 12 bases lying between them. The CDR3 is 14 amino acids. In DNA, the CDR3 is TGTGCCAGCAGTTCGGGCGGGCAGTACTATGGCTACACCTTC. It translates to CASSSGGQYYGYTF.

The chain links TRBV20-1 to TRBJ2-5; 11 bases agree with TRBD2. Per the germline V gene, CDR1 is DFQATT and CDR2 is SNEGSKA (reference sequence). The CDR3 runs 16 residues. V was pared by 3 bases and J by 0 bases, with 6 bases of the junction left unmatched. In nucleotides, the CDR3 is TGCAGTGCTAGGGGGACTAGCGGTCGGTACCAAGAGACCCAGTACTTC. It yields the protein CSARGTSGRYQETQYF.

This clonotype occurred a few times. This chain uses TRBV3-1 with TRBJ2-3, with no clear D. CDR3 length: 14 amino acids. V shed 0 bases and J shed 6 bases, with 10 bases lying between them. Germline CDR1 is LGHDT and CDR2 is YNNKEL (reference sequence). The DNA of the CDR3 is TGTGCCAGCAGCCAAGAGCGCCTGATGGATACGCAGTATTTT. It translates to CASSQERLMDTQYF.

The chain is built from TRBV9 and TRBJ1-1; no definite D call. The germline gives CDR1 SGDLS, CDR2 YYNGEE. This CDR3 comprises 12 residues. V lost 6 bases, J lost 4 bases, and 10 bases lay in between. The CDR3 protein is CASTKYGTEAFF. The CDR3 nucleotides are TGTGCCAGCACCAAGTATGGCACTGAAGCTTTCTTT.